This T cell receptor (beta chain) was found in a study of T cell changes during pregnancy in multiple sclerosis. The repertoire was sequenced with immunoSEQ multiplex PCR; TCRdb's copy has only in-frame clones and lacks some. The data show some 87,000 clones, with nearly 95% seen just once and more than 0.85% held by the top ten. Trimming took 0 bases from V and 0 from J, leaving 6 bases between them. The germline CDR1 and CDR2 sequences are MNHNY and SVGAGI (reference sequence). This CDR3 is 15 amino acids long. This chain joins TRBV6-6 and TRBJ1-3; unclear D gene. This TCR was sampled from a female donor with multiple sclerosis, enrolled in a pregnancy study. This sample comprised peripheral blood, obtained in the second trimester of pregnancy. CDR3 bases: TGTGCCAGCAGTTACTCGAGTACCTCTGGAAACACCATATATTTT. Its translation is CASSYSSTSGNTIYF.